These T cell receptor beta chains were read from a single sample in a study of technical replicates of blood from a few donors. The data were produced by immunoSEQ multiplex PCR, yet TCRdb's version contains in-frame clones alone and is incomplete. This sample has 65,000 to 80,000 clones, with less than 98% found just once. Sequencing was done on a sample of T cells isolated from PBMCs. The origin of the receptors is a human donor in good health. Both conserved end residues are part of each CDR3. A D gene is named only where the DNA matches it firmly. Clone sizes are given selectively: once, few, many, or a class where the clone is expanded.

V gene: TRBV6-1; clone size: NA; D gene: NA; J gene: TRBJ2-5; CDR3 DNA: TGTGCCAGCAACAAGGGGGGGGCGATTGAAGAGACCCAGTACTTC; CDR3 protein: CASNKGGAIEETQYF
V gene: TRBV5-8; clone size: NA; D gene: NA; J gene: TRBJ2-6; CDR3 DNA: TGTGCCAGCCTCTTCTCTGGGGCCAACGTCCTGACTTTC; CDR3 protein: CASLFSGANVLTF
V gene: TRBV27; clone size: NA; D gene: NA; J gene: TRBJ2-7; CDR3 DNA: TGTGCCAGCAGTTTAAACAGCTACGAGCAGTACTTC; CDR3 protein: CASSLNSYEQYF
V gene: TRBV9; clone size: NA; D gene: TRBD1; J gene: TRBJ2-1; CDR3 DNA: TGTGCCAGCACCTTAACCGGGACAGGGGGCTTTAATGAGCAGTTCTTC; CDR3 protein: CASTLTGTGGFNEQFF
V gene: TRBV4-1; clone size: NA; D gene: TRBD2; J gene: TRBJ2-7; CDR3 DNA: TGCGCCAGCAGCCAATATAGCGGGAGAAAAGGCGAGCAGTACTTC; CDR3 protein: CASSQYSGRKGEQYF
V gene: TRBV6-6; clone size: NA; D gene: NA; J gene: TRBJ2-7; CDR3 DNA: TGTGCCAGCAGCCGACAGACCTACGAGCAGTACTTC; CDR3 protein: CASSRQTYEQYF
V gene: TRBV28; clone size: NA; D gene: TRBD1; J gene: TRBJ1-5; CDR3 DNA: TGTGCCAGCAGGCCTCCGGGACAGAGACTTAATCAGCCCCAGCATTTT; CDR3 protein: CASRPPGQRLNQPQHF
V gene: TRBV7-9; clone size: NA; D gene: NA; J gene: TRBJ2-1; CDR3 DNA: TGTGCCAGCAGCCTCACCGAGTCGAGGGAGCAGTTCTTC; CDR3 protein: CASSLTESREQFF
V gene: TRBV19; clone size: NA; D gene: TRBD1; J gene: TRBJ1-5; CDR3 DNA: TGTGCCAGTAGTATGACAGGGGGCTATAGTCAGCCCCAGCATTTT; CDR3 protein: CASSMTGGYSQPQHF
V gene: TRBV7-8; clone size: NA; D gene: TRBD1; J gene: TRBJ1-1; CDR3 DNA: TGTGCCAGCAGCCCCCGGACAGGGGAGATGAACACTGAAGCTTTCTTT; CDR3 protein: CASSPRTGEMNTEAFF
V gene: TRBV10-3; clone size: NA; D gene: NA; J gene: TRBJ2-7; CDR3 DNA: TGTGCCATCGACAAGAACGGCTACGAGCAGTACTTC; CDR3 protein: CAIDKNGYEQYF
V gene: TRBV11-1; clone size: NA; D gene: TRBD1; J gene: TRBJ1-1; CDR3 DNA: TGTGCCAGCCTTAACTACAGGGGCACTGAAGCTTTCTTT; CDR3 protein: CASLNYRGTEAFF
V gene: TRBV11-3; clone size: NA; D gene: TRBD2; J gene: TRBJ2-1; CDR3 DNA: TGTGCCAGCAGCTTAGCGGGAGGGCCCTTCAATGAGCAGTTCTTC; CDR3 protein: CASSLAGGPFNEQFF
V gene: TRBV7-9; clone size: NA; D gene: NA; J gene: TRBJ2-7; CDR3 DNA: TGTGCCAGCAGCTCCTTCGACGAGCAGTACTTC; CDR3 protein: CASSSFDEQYF
V gene: TRBV27; clone size: NA; D gene: NA; J gene: TRBJ1-1; CDR3 DNA: TGTGCCAGCAGTTCAGGGGTTTTGAACACTGAAGCTTTCTTT; CDR3 protein: CASSSGVLNTEAFF
V gene: TRBV7-3; clone size: once; D gene: NA; J gene: TRBJ2-5; CDR3 DNA: TGTGCCAGCAGCTTCGGACAGATTGAGACCCAGTACTTC; CDR3 protein: CASSFGQIETQYF
V gene: TRBV27; clone size: NA; D gene: TRBD1; J gene: TRBJ2-7; CDR3 DNA: TGTGCCAGCAGTTCCGGGACAGCCACGATGACCTACGAGCAGTACTTC; CDR3 protein: CASSSGTATMTYEQYF
V gene: TRBV29-1; clone size: once; D gene: NA; J gene: TRBJ1-4; CDR3 DNA: TGCAGCGCGAAACTTGTCAGGGAACTCAGTGAAAAACTGTTTTTT; CDR3 protein: CSAKLVRELSEKLFF
V gene: TRBV7-2; clone size: NA; D gene: NA; J gene: TRBJ1-5; CDR3 DNA: TGTGCCAGCAGCTTAGGTATCGGACAGAAGCATCAGCCCCAGCATTTT; CDR3 protein: CASSLGIGQKHQPQHF
V gene: TRBV6-5; clone size: NA; D gene: TRBD2; J gene: TRBJ2-3; CDR3 DNA: TGTGCCAGCAGTTACTCGACTAGCGGGAACACAGATACGCAGTATTTT; CDR3 protein: CASSYSTSGNTDTQYF
V gene: TRBV30; clone size: NA; D gene: TRBD1; J gene: TRBJ1-2; CDR3 DNA: TGTGCCTGGAGTTCGCAGGGGGTTTATGGCTACACCTTC; CDR3 protein: CAWSSQGVYGYTF
V gene: TRBV6-6; clone size: NA; D gene: TRBD1; J gene: TRBJ1-1; CDR3 DNA: TGTGCCAGCAGCACAGGGGGCGGTGAAGCTTTCTTT; CDR3 protein: CASSTGGGEAFF
V gene: TRBV7-2; clone size: NA; D gene: NA; J gene: TRBJ1-5; CDR3 DNA: TGTGCCAGCAGCCGTTCCAATCAGCCCCAGCATTTT; CDR3 protein: CASSRSNQPQHF
V gene: TRBV4-2; clone size: NA; D gene: TRBD2; J gene: TRBJ2-1; CDR3 DNA: TGTGCCAGCAGCTCCGGGACTAGCGCGTACAATGAGCAGTTCTTC; CDR3 protein: CASSSGTSAYNEQFF
V gene: TRBV27; clone size: NA; D gene: TRBD1; J gene: TRBJ1-2; CDR3 DNA: TGTGCCAGCAGTTTGGGACAGGGCTGGGGGGGCTACACCTTC; CDR3 protein: CASSLGQGWGGYTF
V gene: TRBV30; clone size: NA; D gene: TRBD2; J gene: TRBJ2-1; CDR3 DNA: TGTGCCTGGAGTGTCGGTATGACTAGCGGATCCTACAATGAGCAGTTCTTC; CDR3 protein: CAWSVGMTSGSYNEQFF
V gene: TRBV9; clone size: NA; D gene: NA; J gene: TRBJ2-2; CDR3 DNA: TGTGCCAGCAGCTTCGGTTTCACCGGGGAGCTGTTTTTT; CDR3 protein: CASSFGFTGELFF
V gene: TRBV19; clone size: NA; D gene: TRBD2; J gene: TRBJ2-7; CDR3 DNA: TGTGCCAGTAGTTCAATGACTAGCGGGGTTCTTACCTACGAGCAGTACTTC; CDR3 protein: CASSSMTSGVLTYEQYF
V gene: TRBV4-2; clone size: NA; D gene: NA; J gene: TRBJ2-7; CDR3 DNA: TGTGCCAGCGGCCCCTTCACGGAGACCCCTTACGAGCAGTACTTC; CDR3 protein: CASGPFTETPYEQYF
V gene: TRBV27; clone size: NA; D gene: TRBD2; J gene: TRBJ2-1; CDR3 DNA: TGTGCCACATGGGGCGGGAGCGCCTACAATGAGCAGTTCTTC; CDR3 protein: CATWGGSAYNEQFF
V gene: TRBV27; clone size: NA; D gene: TRBD1; J gene: TRBJ1-1; CDR3 DNA: TGTGCCAGCAGACTGACAGGGGACGCTGAAGCTTTCTTT; CDR3 protein: CASRLTGDAEAFF
V gene: TRBV27; clone size: NA; D gene: NA; J gene: TRBJ1-4; CDR3 DNA: TGTGCCAGCAGTGAGCGTATCTGGGAAAAACTGTTTTTT; CDR3 protein: CASSERIWEKLFF
V gene: TRBV11-3; clone size: NA; D gene: NA; J gene: TRBJ2-5; CDR3 DNA: TGTGCCAGCAGCTTAGGAGTCGTGGAGACCCAGTACTTC; CDR3 protein: CASSLGVVETQYF
V gene: TRBV2; clone size: NA; D gene: TRBD2; J gene: TRBJ2-7; CDR3 DNA: TGTGCCAGCATCACTAGCGGATACGAGCAGTACTTC; CDR3 protein: CASITSGYEQYF
V gene: TRBV4-1; clone size: NA; D gene: NA; J gene: TRBJ2-7; CDR3 DNA: TGCGCCAGCAGCCAAGAGACTCATGAAACCTACGAGCAGTACTTC; CDR3 protein: CASSQETHETYEQYF
V gene: TRBV6-1; clone size: NA; D gene: NA; J gene: TRBJ2-3; CDR3 DNA: TGTGCCAGCAGTGTGCCAGGCACAGATACGCAGTATTTT; CDR3 protein: CASSVPGTDTQYF
V gene: TRBV9; clone size: NA; D gene: NA; J gene: TRBJ1-3; CDR3 DNA: TGTGCCAGCAGCCGAGAGCAGCCGGGAAATGGAAACACCATATATTTT; CDR3 protein: CASSREQPGNGNTIYF
V gene: TRBV29-1; clone size: once; D gene: NA; J gene: TRBJ1-1; CDR3 DNA: TGCAGCGTTGTCACGGGAAGGGACACTGAAGCTTTCTTT; CDR3 protein: CSVVTGRDTEAFF
V gene: TRBV28; clone size: NA; D gene: NA; J gene: TRBJ2-7; CDR3 DNA: TGTGCCAGCAGTCTACCGGGTTCGAGCTACGAGCAGTACTTC; CDR3 protein: CASSLPGSSYEQYF
V gene: TRBV14; clone size: NA; D gene: TRBD1; J gene: TRBJ1-2; CDR3 DNA: TGTGCCAGCAGCTTAAGACAGGGGCAAGGCTACACCTTC; CDR3 protein: CASSLRQGQGYTF
V gene: TRBV7-9; clone size: NA; D gene: NA; J gene: TRBJ1-1; CDR3 DNA: TGTGCCAGCAGCTTGGCACTAAACACTGAAGCTTTCTTT; CDR3 protein: CASSLALNTEAFF